This T cell receptor beta chain was captured in a study of T cells in localized non-small cell lung cancer. Study observations and caveats: Sequencing, confined to only one tumor region, leaves heterogeneity possible. Maximal T cell clonality occurred in uninvolved adjacent lung, with tumor ranking below it. Adjacent lung tissue had a median about 60 of the top 100 clones found in the tumor. Density of T cells in blood, when higher, went with longer overall survival.

A remark on this clone: Its antigen is not known.

Repertoires were generated with immunoSEQ multiplex PCR, while TCRdb's copy carries only in-frame clones and drops some. The data show 21,000 or so clones, about 83% seen once. Trimming removed 0 bases from V and 11 bases from J; junction bases left unmatched: 10. Germline loops: CDR1 SGDLS, CDR2 YYNGEE. This CDR3 has 15 residues. The chain carries TRBV9 and TRBJ2-2; TRBD1 matches at 7 bases. Source: PBMCs, taken before any cancer treatment. The sequence came from a woman aged 40 to 75 with stage II squamous cell lung carcinoma. The CDR3 coding sequence is TGTGCCAGCAGCGTAGCGGAAGGGGGCCCTCGTGAGCTGTTTTTT. Translation: CASSVAEGGPRELFF.